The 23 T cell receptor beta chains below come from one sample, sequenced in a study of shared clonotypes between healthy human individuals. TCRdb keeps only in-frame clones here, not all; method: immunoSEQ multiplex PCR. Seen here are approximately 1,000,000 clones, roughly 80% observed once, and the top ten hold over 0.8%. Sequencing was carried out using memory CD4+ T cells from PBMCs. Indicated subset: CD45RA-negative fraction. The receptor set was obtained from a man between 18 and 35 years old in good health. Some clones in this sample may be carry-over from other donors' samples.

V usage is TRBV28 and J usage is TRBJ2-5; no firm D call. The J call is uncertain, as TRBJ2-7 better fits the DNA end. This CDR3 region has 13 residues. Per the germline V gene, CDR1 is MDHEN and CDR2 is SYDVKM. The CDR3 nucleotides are TGTGCCAGCAGTTTGAGGCAAAAGTACGAGCAGTACTTC. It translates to CASSLRQKYEQYF.

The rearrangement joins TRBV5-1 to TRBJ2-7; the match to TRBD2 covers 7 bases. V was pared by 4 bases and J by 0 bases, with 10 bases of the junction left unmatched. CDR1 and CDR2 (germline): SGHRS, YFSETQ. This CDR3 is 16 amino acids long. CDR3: CASSPQGAGTSYEQYF. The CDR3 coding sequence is TGCGCCAGCAGCCCGCAGGGAGCGGGAACCTCCTACGAGCAGTACTTC.

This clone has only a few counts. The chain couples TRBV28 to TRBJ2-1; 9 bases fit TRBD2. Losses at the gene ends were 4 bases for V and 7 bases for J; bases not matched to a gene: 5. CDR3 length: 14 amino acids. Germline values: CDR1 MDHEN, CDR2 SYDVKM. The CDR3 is CASSSGTSINEQFF. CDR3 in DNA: TGTGCCAGCAGTTCAGGGACTAGCATAAATGAGCAGTTCTTC.

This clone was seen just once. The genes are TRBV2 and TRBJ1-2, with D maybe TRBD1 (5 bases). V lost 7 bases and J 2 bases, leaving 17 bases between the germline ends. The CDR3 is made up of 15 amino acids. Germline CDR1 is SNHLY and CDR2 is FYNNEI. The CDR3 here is CASKVNRTPNYGYTF. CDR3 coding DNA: TGTGCCAGCAAAGTGAACCGGACACCGAACTATGGCTACACCTTC.

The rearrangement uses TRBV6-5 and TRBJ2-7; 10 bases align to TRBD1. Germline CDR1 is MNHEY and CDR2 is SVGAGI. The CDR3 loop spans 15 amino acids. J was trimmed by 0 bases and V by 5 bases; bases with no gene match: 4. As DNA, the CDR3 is TGTGCCAGCAGTCCCAGACAGGGGGCCTCCTACGAGCAGTACTTC. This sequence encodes CASSPRQGASYEQYF.

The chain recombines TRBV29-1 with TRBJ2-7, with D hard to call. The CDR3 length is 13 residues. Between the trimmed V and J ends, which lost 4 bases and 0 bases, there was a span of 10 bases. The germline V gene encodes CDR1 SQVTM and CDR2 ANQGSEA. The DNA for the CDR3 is TGCAGCGTTGTGAGCGCCAGCTCCTACGAGCAGTACTTC. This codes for CSVVSASSYEQYF.

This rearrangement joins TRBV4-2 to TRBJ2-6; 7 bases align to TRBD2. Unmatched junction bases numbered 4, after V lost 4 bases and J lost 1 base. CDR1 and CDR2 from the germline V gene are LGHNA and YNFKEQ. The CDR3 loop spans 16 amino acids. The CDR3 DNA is TGTGCCAGCAGCCGAAGGCGGGGGTCTGGGGCCAACGTCCTGACTTTC. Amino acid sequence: CASSRRRGSGANVLTF.

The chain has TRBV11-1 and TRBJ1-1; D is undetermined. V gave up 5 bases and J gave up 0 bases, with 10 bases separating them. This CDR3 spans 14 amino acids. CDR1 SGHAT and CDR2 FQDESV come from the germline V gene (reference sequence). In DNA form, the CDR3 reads TGTGCCAGCAGCCAATCCCGTCTGAACACTGAAGCTTTCTTT. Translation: CASSQSRLNTEAFF. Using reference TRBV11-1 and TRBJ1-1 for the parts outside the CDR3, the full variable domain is EAEVAQSPRYKITEKSQAVAFWCDPISGHATLYWYRQILGQGPELLVQFQDESVVDDSQLPKDRFSAERLKGVDSTLKIQPAELGDSAMYLCASSQSRLNTEAFFGQGTRLTVV.

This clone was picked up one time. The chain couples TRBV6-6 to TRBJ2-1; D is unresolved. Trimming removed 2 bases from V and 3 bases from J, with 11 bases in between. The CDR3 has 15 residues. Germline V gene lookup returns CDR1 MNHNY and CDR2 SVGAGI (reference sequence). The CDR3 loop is CASSYEVGNYNEQFF. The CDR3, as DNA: TGTGCCAGCAGTTACGAGGTTGGGAACTACAATGAGCAGTTCTTC.

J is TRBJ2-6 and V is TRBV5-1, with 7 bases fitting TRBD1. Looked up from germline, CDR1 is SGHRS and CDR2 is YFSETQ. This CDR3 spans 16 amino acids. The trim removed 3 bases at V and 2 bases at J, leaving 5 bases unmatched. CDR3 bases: TGCGCCAGCAGCTCCGCACAGGGGACTGGGGCCAACGTCCTGACTTTC. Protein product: CASSSAQGTGANVLTF.

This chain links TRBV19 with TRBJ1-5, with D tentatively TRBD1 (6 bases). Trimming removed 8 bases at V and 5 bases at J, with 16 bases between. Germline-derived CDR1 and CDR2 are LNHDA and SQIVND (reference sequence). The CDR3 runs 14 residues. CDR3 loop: CASGGGPEDQPQHF. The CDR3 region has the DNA TGTGCCAGTGGTGGGGGCCCGGAGGATCAGCCCCAGCATTTT.

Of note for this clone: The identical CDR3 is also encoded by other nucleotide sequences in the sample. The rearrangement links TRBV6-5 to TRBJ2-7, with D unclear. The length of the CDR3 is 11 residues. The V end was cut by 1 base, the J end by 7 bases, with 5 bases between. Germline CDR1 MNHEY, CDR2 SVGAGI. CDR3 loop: CASSYLAEQYF. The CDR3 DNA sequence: TGTGCCAGCAGTTACTTGGCGGAGCAGTACTTC.

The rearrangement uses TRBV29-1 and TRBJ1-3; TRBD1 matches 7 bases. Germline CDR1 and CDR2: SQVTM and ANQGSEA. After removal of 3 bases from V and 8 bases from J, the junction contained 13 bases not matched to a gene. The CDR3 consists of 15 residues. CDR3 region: CSVEMPTGPRDTIYF. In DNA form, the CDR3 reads TGCAGCGTTGAGATGCCGACAGGGCCGAGGGACACCATATATTTT.

The CDR3 bases are TGTGCCAGCAGCCTACCGGACAGCGAAAAACTGTTTTTT. Its translation is CASSLPDSEKLFF. This chain links TRBV5-8 with TRBJ1-4, with D tentatively TRBD1 (6 bases). CDR3 length equals 13 residues. Germline-derived CDR1 and CDR2 are SGHTS and YDEGEE. The V gene lost 4 bases and the J gene lost 8 bases, with 12 bases spanning the gap.

The CDR3: CASSPTRPDALLPYTF. The CDR3 DNA follows: TGTGCCAGCTCACCAACGAGGCCGGACGCCCTGCTGCCCTACACCTTC. The rearrangement uses TRBV18 and TRBJ1-2; no clear D. The germline V gene encodes CDR1 KGHSH and CDR2 LQKENI. The V gene lost 2 bases and the J gene lost 10 bases, with 23 bases spanning the gap. CDR3 length equals 16 residues. Using reference TRBV18 and TRBJ1-2 for the parts outside the CDR3, the full variable domain is NAGVMQNPRHLVRRRGQEARLRCSPMKGHSHVYWYRQLPEEGLKFMVYLQKENIIDESGMPKERFSAEFPKEGPSILRIQQVVRGDSAAYFCASSPTRPDALLPYTFGSGTRLTVV.

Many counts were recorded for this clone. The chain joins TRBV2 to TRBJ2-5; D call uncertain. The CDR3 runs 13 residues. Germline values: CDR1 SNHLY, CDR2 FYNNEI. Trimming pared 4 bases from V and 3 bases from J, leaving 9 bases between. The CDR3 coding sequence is TGTGCCAGCAGTGGAGTTGGGAAAGAGACCCAGTACTTC. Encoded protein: CASSGVGKETQYF. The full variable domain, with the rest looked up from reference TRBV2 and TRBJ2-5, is EPEVTQTPSHQVTQMGQEVILRCVPISNHLYFYWYRQILGQKVEFLVSFYNNEISEKSEIFDDQFSVERPDGSNFTLKIRSTKLEDSAMYFCASSGVGKETQYFGPGTRLLVL.

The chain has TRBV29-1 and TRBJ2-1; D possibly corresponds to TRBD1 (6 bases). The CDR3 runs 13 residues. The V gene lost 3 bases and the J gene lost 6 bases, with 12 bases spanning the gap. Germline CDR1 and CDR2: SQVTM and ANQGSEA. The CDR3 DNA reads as TGCAGCGTTGACCAGGGGATCAGCAATGAGCAGTTCTTC. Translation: CSVDQGISNEQFF.

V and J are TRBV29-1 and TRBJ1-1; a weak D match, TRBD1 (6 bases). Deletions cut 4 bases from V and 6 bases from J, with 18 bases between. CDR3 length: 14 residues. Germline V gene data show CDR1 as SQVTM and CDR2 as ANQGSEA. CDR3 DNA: TGCAGCGTTGTCCTACAGACGGGGGCGGCTGAAGCTTTCTTT. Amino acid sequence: CSVVLQTGAAEAFF.

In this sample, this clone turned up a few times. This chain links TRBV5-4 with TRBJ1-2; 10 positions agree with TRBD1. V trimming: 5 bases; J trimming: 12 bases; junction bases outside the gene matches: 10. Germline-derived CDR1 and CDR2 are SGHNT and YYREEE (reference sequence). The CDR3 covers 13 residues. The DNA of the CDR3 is TGTGCCAGCAGAACCGGGACAGGGGAGGGGAACACCTTC. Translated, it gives CASRTGTGEGNTF. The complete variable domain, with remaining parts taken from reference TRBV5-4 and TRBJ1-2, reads ETGVTQSPTHLIKTRGQQVTLRCSSQSGHNTVSWYQQALGQGPQFIFQYYREEENGRGNFPPRFSGLQFPNYSSELNVNALELDDSALYLCASRTGTGEGNTFGSGTRLTVV.

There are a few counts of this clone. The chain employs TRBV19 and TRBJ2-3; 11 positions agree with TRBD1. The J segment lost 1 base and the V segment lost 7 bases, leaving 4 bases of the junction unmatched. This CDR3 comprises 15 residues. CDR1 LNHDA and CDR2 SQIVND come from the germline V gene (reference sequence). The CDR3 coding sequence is TGTGCCAGTACCCGGGACAGGGGGGGCACAGATACGCAGTATTTT. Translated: CASTRDRGGTDTQYF. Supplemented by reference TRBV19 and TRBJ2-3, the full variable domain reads DGGITQSPKYLFRKEGQNVTLSCEQNLNHDAMYWYRQDPGQGLRLIYYSQIVNDFQKGDIAEGYSVSREKKESFPLTVTSAQKNPTAFYLCASTRDRGGTDTQYFGPGTRLTVL.

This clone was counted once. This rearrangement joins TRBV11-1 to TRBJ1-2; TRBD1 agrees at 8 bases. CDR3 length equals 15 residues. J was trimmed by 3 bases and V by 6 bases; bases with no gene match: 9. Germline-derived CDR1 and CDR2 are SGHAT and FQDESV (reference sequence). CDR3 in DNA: TGTGCCAGCAGTCTCCGGCCACAGGGGGACTATGGCTACACCTTC. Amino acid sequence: CASSLRPQGDYGYTF.

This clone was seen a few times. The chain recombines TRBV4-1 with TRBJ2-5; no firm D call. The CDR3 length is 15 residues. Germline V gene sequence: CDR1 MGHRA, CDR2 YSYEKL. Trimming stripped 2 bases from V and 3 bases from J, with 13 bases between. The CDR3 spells CASSQLLVMEETQYF. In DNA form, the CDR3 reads TGCGCCAGCAGCCAACTACTTGTGATGGAAGAGACCCAGTACTTC.

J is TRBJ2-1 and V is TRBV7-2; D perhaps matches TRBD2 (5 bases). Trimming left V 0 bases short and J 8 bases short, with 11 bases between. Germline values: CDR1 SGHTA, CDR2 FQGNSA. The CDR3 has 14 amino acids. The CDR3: CASSLAASRYEQFF. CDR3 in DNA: TGTGCCAGCAGCTTAGCGGCTAGCCGGTATGAGCAGTTCTTC. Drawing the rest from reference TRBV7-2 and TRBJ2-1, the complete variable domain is GAGVSQSPSNKVTEKGKDVELRCDPISGHTALYWYRQSLGQGLEFLIYFQGNSAPDKSGLPSDRFSAERTGGSVSTLTIQRTQQEDSAVYLCASSLAASRYEQFFGPGTRLTVL.